This is a list of T cell receptor beta chains from one sample in a study of blood T cell repertoires in COVID-19. Generated by immunoSEQ multiplex PCR, the TCRdb table keeps only in-frame clones and is missing some. The sample contains some 80,000 clones, 70% to 85% of which appear only once. Material for sequencing was peripheral blood. The source is a woman in her 50s with acute or convalescent COVID-19. Each CDR3 is given with its conserved first and last residue. D genes are given only for firm matches. Size is stated for part of the rows, as once, few or many counts, or as a class when the clone is expanded.

>TRBV4-2|TRBJ2-5|NA|TRBD2
TGTGCCAGCAGCCAAGTAGTAGGACTAGCGGGAGGTTACCAAGAGACCCAGTACTTC
CASSQVVGLAGGYQETQYF
>TRBV6-2/TRBV6-3|TRBJ1-5|NA|NA
TGTGCCAGCAGTTACTCTGGGCGGGCTCAGCCCCAGCATTTT
CASSYSGRAQPQHF
>TRBV5-1|TRBJ2-3|NA|NA
TGCGCCAGCAGCTTGAAAACCCAGGGCGCAGATACGCAGTATTTT
CASSLKTQGADTQYF
>TRBV6-5|TRBJ2-7|NA|NA
TGTGCCAGCCCTCCCCCATGGCAGGCCCTACGAGAGCAGTACTTC
CASPPPWQALREQYF
>TRBV4-3|TRBJ1-2|NA|NA
TGCGCCAGCAGCCAAGTTTACAGGGAAAATGGCTACACCTTC
CASSQVYRENGYTF
>TRBV18|TRBJ1-6|NA|NA
TGTGCCAGCTCACCAAGGGACAACAATTCACCCCTCCACTTT
CASSPRDNNSPLHF
>TRBV5-6|TRBJ1-6|NA|NA
TGTGCCAGCAGCTTGAGAGTCTCCGGTTCACCCCTCCACTTT
CASSLRVSGSPLHF
>TRBV6-4|TRBJ2-3|NA|TRBD2
TGTGCCAGCAGACCTCGGGCTAGCGGGGGGTATGCTAGCACAGATACGCAGTATTTT
CASRPRASGGYASTDTQYF
>TRBV5-1|TRBJ2-7|NA|NA
TGCGCCAGCAGCTTGGATTTCGGCGAGCAGTACTTC
CASSLDFGEQYF
>TRBV7-3|TRBJ1-2|NA|NA
TGTGCCAGCAGCTCACAGTTGGGCTATGGCTACACCTTC
CASSSQLGYGYTF
>TRBV2|TRBJ1-3|NA|NA
TGTGCCAGCAGCATCCAGGGTCGGGTGGCCTCTGGAAACACCATATATTTT
CASSIQGRVASGNTIYF
>TRBV3-1/TRBV3-2|TRBJ2-1|NA|NA
TGTGCCAGCAGCCAATACGACTTTAATGAGCAGTTCTTC
CASSQYDFNEQFF
>TRBV7-3|TRBJ2-1|NA|TRBD2
TGTGCCAGCAGCTTTAGCGGGGGGGCTTGGGATGAGCAGTTCTTC
CASSFSGGAWDEQFF
>TRBV20-1|TRBJ1-1|few|NA
TGCAGTGCTAGTAGACAGTCTGAAGCTTTCTTT
CSASRQSEAFF
>TRBV24-1|TRBJ2-1|NA|NA
TGTGCCACCAGTGACAGCTCCTACAATGAGCAGTTCTTC
CATSDSSYNEQFF
>TRBV7-9|TRBJ1-4|NA|TRBD1
TGTGCCAGCAGCGGCCGGGACAGGGGGAAGGCTAATGAAAAACTGTTTTTT
CASSGRDRGKANEKLFF
>TRBV9|TRBJ2-7|once|TRBD1
TGTGCCAGCAGCGCCGCCGGGACAGGGGGCCCCTACGAGCAGTACTTC
CASSAAGTGGPYEQYF
>TRBV19|TRBJ2-1|NA|TRBD2
TGTGCCAGTAGTCTACTTCAGCGGGGCATTCGGAATGAGCAGTTCTTC
CASSLLQRGIRNEQFF
>TRBV5-1|TRBJ2-7|NA|TRBD2
TGCGCCAGCAGCCCTCTAGCGGGGGTCTCCTACGAGCAGTACTTC
CASSPLAGVSYEQYF
>TRBV29-1|TRBJ1-1|once|NA
TGCAGCGTCGTGACAGGTATTTTTGAAGCTTTCTTT
CSVVTGIFEAFF
>TRBV6-2/TRBV6-3|TRBJ1-1|NA|TRBD1
TGTGCCAGCAGTGACAGGGTAGAAGCTTTCTTT
CASSDRVEAFF
>TRBV18|TRBJ1-1|NA|TRBD1
TGTGCCAGCTCACCACTCTCACAGGGGACTGAAGCTTTCTTT
CASSPLSQGTEAFF
>TRBV6-2/TRBV6-3|TRBJ1-2|NA|TRBD1
TGTGCCAGCAGTTGGGGACAGGGAGGTGGCTACACCTTC
CASSWGQGGGYTF
>TRBV13|TRBJ1-1|NA|NA
TGTGCCAGCACCCAAGATTTCTTAACAGGGCGCAAGAACACTGAAGCTTTCTTT
CASTQDFLTGRKNTEAFF
>TRBV19|TRBJ2-1|NA|NA
TGTGCCAGTAGTATGACAGGTAATGAGCAGTTCTTC
CASSMTGNEQFF
>TRBV30|TRBJ1-5|NA|TRBD1
TGTGCCTGGAGACCAACAGGGGGGAGAGATCAGCCCCAGCATTTT
CAWRPTGGRDQPQHF
>TRBV7-2|TRBJ1-6|few|NA
TGTGCCAGCAGCTTTTCGGGAAATTCACCCCTCCACTTT
CASSFSGNSPLHF
>TRBV28|TRBJ2-1|NA|TRBD2
TGTGCCAGCAGATCCGGGACTAGCGGGAGTTATGATGAGCAGTTCTTC
CASRSGTSGSYDEQFF
>TRBV4-1|TRBJ1-5|NA|NA
TGCGCCAGCAGCCCGGGGCAGGGGAGCAATCAGCCCCAGCATTTT
CASSPGQGSNQPQHF
>TRBV2|TRBJ2-2|NA|NA
TGTGCCAGCAGTGAAGTCATAGCTGGCACCGGGGAGCTGTTTTTT
CASSEVIAGTGELFF
>TRBV4-2|TRBJ1-2|NA|NA
TGTGCCAGCAGCCAAGAAGGGTTAGGGGTTACTAACTATGGCTACACCTTC
CASSQEGLGVTNYGYTF
>TRBV7-8|TRBJ1-3|NA|NA
TGTGCCAGCAGCTTATGGGCCGAGCGGGGGATCCGCTCTGGAAACACCATATATTTT
CASSLWAERGIRSGNTIYF
>TRBV18|TRBJ1-1|NA|TRBD1
TGTGCCAGCTCCCAGGACAGGGGGAACACTGAAGCTTTCTTT
CASSQDRGNTEAFF
>TRBV5-6|TRBJ1-2|few|NA
TGTGCCAGCAGCTCACAGGGAAGCTATGGCTATGGCTACACCTTC
CASSSQGSYGYGYTF
>TRBV5-4|TRBJ1-6|NA|NA
TGTGCCAGCAGCTTGGATTCTGGGCTTAATTCACCCCTCCACTTT
CASSLDSGLNSPLHF
>TRBV4-2|TRBJ2-2|NA|TRBD2
TGTGCCAGCAGCCTCGCGGGAGCGGGGGGCACCGGGGAGCTGTTTTTT
CASSLAGAGGTGELFF
>TRBV9|TRBJ1-6|NA|NA
TGTGCCAGCAGCGTAGGTGCAGGGTCGATTAATTCACCCCTCCACTTT
CASSVGAGSINSPLHF
>TRBV28|TRBJ1-5|NA|NA
TGTGCCAGCAGTTTCGGAGGTGGTGGCAATCAGCCCCAGCATTTT
CASSFGGGGNQPQHF
>TRBV7-4|TRBJ1-4|NA|NA
TGTGCCAGCAGCCCGCGGGGGGGAGCCTGGGGTGAAAAACTGTTTTTT
CASSPRGGAWGEKLFF
>TRBV11-3|TRBJ2-1|few|NA
TGTGCCAGCAGCCGAGGGGGATCCTACAATGAGCAGTTCTTC
CASSRGGSYNEQFF
>TRBV2|TRBJ1-1|NA|NA
TGTGCCAGCAGTGGCGGTCGGCATAAGAGTCAATCGGAAGCTTTCTTT
CASSGGRHKSQSEAFF
>TRBV3-1/TRBV3-2|TRBJ1-1|once|NA
TGTGCCAGCAGCCGGCAGGGGTCGAGCACTGAAGCTTTCTTT
CASSRQGSSTEAFF
>TRBV7-2|TRBJ2-7|NA|NA
TGTGCCAGCAGCTTTAACACCTTGGAGCAGTACTTC
CASSFNTLEQYF
>TRBV29-1|TRBJ1-2|NA|NA
TGCAGCGTCGGAGAACCGGACAGCGGGAATGGCTACACCTTC
CSVGEPDSGNGYTF
>TRBV18|TRBJ1-4|few|TRBD1
TGTGCCAGCTCACCCCGACAGGGGGCAAATGAAAAACTGTTTTTT
CASSPRQGANEKLFF
>TRBV5-6|TRBJ1-2|NA|TRBD1
TGTGCCAGCAGCAGCTGGGACAGGGCATATGGCTACACCTTC
CASSSWDRAYGYTF
>TRBV9|TRBJ2-3|NA|NA
TGTGCCAGCAGCGGCCCAGAACTAGGCGCGCAGTATTTT
CASSGPELGAQYF
>TRBV3-1/TRBV3-2|TRBJ2-7|NA|NA
TGTGCCAGCAGCCAAGGCAGGGTTGGCGAGCAGTACTTC
CASSQGRVGEQYF
>TRBV7-3|TRBJ2-5|NA|TRBD1
TGTGCCAGCAGCTTGATGGCAGGGGGTGGGGAGACCCAGTACTTC
CASSLMAGGGETQYF
>TRBV2|TRBJ2-2|NA|NA
TGTGCCAGCACCCTGACAGGGAACACCGGGGAGCTGTTTTTT
CASTLTGNTGELFF
>TRBV7-8|TRBJ2-7|NA|TRBD2
TGTGCCAGCACCTTTAGCGGGGGGCTACCCTACGAGCAGTACTTC
CASTFSGGLPYEQYF
>TRBV18|TRBJ1-2|NA|NA
TGTGCCAGCTCACCGCCCGGTAGGACATTCTATGGCTACACCTTC
CASSPPGRTFYGYTF
>TRBV27|TRBJ2-3|NA|NA
TGTGCCAGCAGCTCTCTGCGGGATACGCAGTATTTT
CASSSLRDTQYF
>TRBV7-2|TRBJ1-1|few|NA
TGTGCCAGCAGCGCACACCGGGGGGTGACTGAAGCTTTCTTT
CASSAHRGVTEAFF
>TRBV4-3|TRBJ1-5|many|NA
TGCGCCAGCAGCCAAGGAGTCCGTCAGCCCCAGCATTTT
CASSQGVRQPQHF
>TRBV7-6|TRBJ2-1|NA|TRBD2
TGTGCCAGCAGCTACAGACTAGCGGGGGGCCCCCTTACCTACAATGAGCAGTTCTTC
CASSYRLAGGPLTYNEQFF
>TRBV5-1|TRBJ2-3|NA|NA
TGCGCCAGCACCCTGGACGGCGGGGGCACAGATACGCAGTATTTT
CASTLDGGGTDTQYF
>TRBV7-9|TRBJ1-6|NA|TRBD1
TGTGCCAGCAGCTCTGGGCTGTCCGGGACAGCAAATTCACCCCTCCACTTT
CASSSGLSGTANSPLHF
>TRBV29-1|TRBJ2-1|NA|TRBD2
TGCAGCGTTGGGACCGGACTAGCGGGAGTCAATGAGCAGTTCTTC
CSVGTGLAGVNEQFF
>TRBV28|TRBJ1-1|NA|NA
TGTGCCAGCAGTTACTCCGGGACTCGGGGGACTGAAGCTTTCTTT
CASSYSGTRGTEAFF